This is a list of T cell receptor beta chains from one sample in a study of blood T cell repertoires in COVID-19. TCRdb's copy holds only in-frame clones and misses some; the assay was immunoSEQ multiplex PCR. Seen here are about 70,000 clones, about 85% observed once, and the top ten hold 3.9%. Sequenced sample: peripheral blood. The receptors derive from a man between 65 and 85 years old with active COVID-19. Both conserved end residues are part of each CDR3. A D gene is named only where the DNA matches it firmly. Clone size is shown for a subset of rows, as once, few, many or a class of expanded clone.

CDR3nt,CDR3aa,j_gene,abundance,v_gene,d_gene
TGTGCCAGCAGAGGGGTTGCAGATACGCAGTATTTT,CASRGVADTQYF,TRBJ2-3,.,TRBV6-5,.
TGTGCCAGAAGCTTGGTTGCAGGGCCTGCAACTAATGAAAAACTGTTTTTT,CARSLVAGPATNEKLFF,TRBJ1-4,.,TRBV5-3,.
TGTGCCAGCAGCTTGTCGCGACTCCCGGGCACAGATACGCAGTATTTT,CASSLSRLPGTDTQYF,TRBJ2-3,once,TRBV7-8,.
TGTGCCAGCAGTTACGCGGTAGGATCAGGGGGTTTCCAGCGCGAGCAGTACTTC,CASSYAVGSGGFQREQYF,TRBJ2-7,.,TRBV6-8,TRBD1
TGTGCCACCAGTGACCCCCTGCAGGGGGAGACCCAGTACTTC,CATSDPLQGETQYF,TRBJ2-5,once,TRBV24-1,.
TGTGCCAGCAGCTTAGGCGGCGGCCCAGATACGCAGTATTTT,CASSLGGGPDTQYF,TRBJ2-3,.,TRBV11-2,.
TGTGCCAGCAGCTCAGGGGTCTTCGCGGGAGACGAGACCCAGTACTTC,CASSSGVFAGDETQYF,TRBJ2-5,.,TRBV7-9,.
TGTGCCAGCAGCCCACAGGGCCCCTATAATTCACCCCTCCACTTT,CASSPQGPYNSPLHF,TRBJ1-6,.,TRBV11-2,.
TGTGCCAGCAGTTACTCGGACCGAAGGGGGTACAATGAGCAGTTCTTC,CASSYSDRRGYNEQFF,TRBJ2-1,.,TRBV6-5,.
TGTGCCAGCTCCAGGACAGGGGCTCAAGAGACCCAGTACTTC,CASSRTGAQETQYF,TRBJ2-5,.,TRBV18,TRBD1
TGTGCTAGCAGCTTCGGAAGCGGGGGACCCACAGATACGCAGTATTTT,CASSFGSGGPTDTQYF,TRBJ2-3,.,TRBV7-7,TRBD2
TGTGCCAGCTCCCTCAGACAGTGGACAGATACGCAGTATTTT,CASSLRQWTDTQYF,TRBJ2-3,.,TRBV18,.
TGTGCCAGCAGCCCCCCCTGGATGGGCGGGGGACAAGAGACCCAGTACTTC,CASSPPWMGGGQETQYF,TRBJ2-5,.,TRBV5-4,TRBD2
TGTGCCAGCTCACCGGGCCAAAGCGGGGGCTCCTACGAGCAGTACTTC,CASSPGQSGGSYEQYF,TRBJ2-7,few,TRBV18,TRBD2
TGTGCCAGCAGCCAAGTTAAAGGGAGGGGTGAGCAGTTCTTC,CASSQVKGRGEQFF,TRBJ2-1,.,TRBV4-2,TRBD2
TGCAGCGTTGGAGGCAGGGCCGACACTGAAGCTTTCTTT,CSVGGRADTEAFF,TRBJ1-1,.,TRBV29-1,.
TGTGCCAGCACCCGAGGGGGCCCCTCCTACGAGCAGTACTTC,CASTRGGPSYEQYF,TRBJ2-7,.,TRBV27,TRBD1
TGTGCCAGCACCCTGGGCCCTAGGGGAGAGCAGTACTTC,CASTLGPRGEQYF,TRBJ2-7,.,TRBV28,.
TGTGCCAGCAGTTTTGCGGTCCGATCGGGTACGCAGTATTTT,CASSFAVRSGTQYF,TRBJ2-3,.,TRBV28,.
TGTGCCAGCAGTGAACGGGACTATGGCTACACCTTC,CASSERDYGYTF,TRBJ1-2,once,TRBV6-1,.
TGTGCCAGCCAGGGACAGGGCCTTCCCAATGAGCAGTTCTTC,CASQGQGLPNEQFF,TRBJ2-1,.,TRBV11-3,TRBD1
TGCGCCAGCACCCCAGGTGGAGGGTATCGTGGCGAGCAGTACTTC,CASTPGGGYRGEQYF,TRBJ2-7,.,TRBV5-1,.
TGTGCCAGCACCCCAACCCGCCCCGGGACAGGGGATCGGCGGGGTTCGCACAATGAGCAGTTCTTC,CASTPTRPGTGDRRGSHNEQFF,TRBJ2-1,.,TRBV7-8,TRBD1
TGCGCCAGCAGCTTGGTAGGGACAGGGAGCACAGATACGCAGTATTTT,CASSLVGTGSTDTQYF,TRBJ2-3,.,TRBV5-1,TRBD1
TGTGCCAGCAGCCCCCGGGACAGCTTCGGGCCCCAGCATTTT,CASSPRDSFGPQHF,TRBJ1-5,.,TRBV7-2,TRBD1
TGTGCCAGCAGTTTAGGGGTCCGGGGTGGCTACACCTTC,CASSLGVRGGYTF,TRBJ1-2,.,TRBV28,.
TGTGCCAGCACCGGACAGGGTAGGGAGCAGTACTTC,CASTGQGREQYF,TRBJ2-7,.,TRBV28,TRBD1
TGTGCCAGCAGCCCCGGTACAGGGCGAACAGATACGCAGTATTTT,CASSPGTGRTDTQYF,TRBJ2-3,once,TRBV7-6,.
TGCGCCAGCAGTGGGGAGGGGACCGACACAGATACGCAGTATTTT,CASSGEGTDTDTQYF,TRBJ2-3,.,TRBV10-1,TRBD2
TGTGCCAGTAGGGTACTAACCGCCGGGGAGCTGTTTTTT,CASRVLTAGELFF,TRBJ2-2,.,TRBV19,.
TGTGCCAGCAGCCAAGACCGGGGGGCGCGGTACGAGCAGTACTTC,CASSQDRGARYEQYF,TRBJ2-7,.,TRBV4-2,.
TGTGCCAGCTCACCACAGGGGAGGGAGACCTATGGCTACACCTTC,CASSPQGRETYGYTF,TRBJ1-2,.,TRBV18,.
TGTGCCAGCAGCTTCGGGGGGACGAGGGGAAACACCATATATTTT,CASSFGGTRGNTIYF,TRBJ1-3,.,TRBV7-9,.
TGTGCCAGCAGCACCAGCATCGGACTAGCGGGAGGCTACGAGCAGTACTTC,CASSTSIGLAGGYEQYF,TRBJ2-7,few,TRBV7-2,TRBD2
TGTGCCAGCAGTTACTCGAGGCAGGGGCGAAATGAGCAGTTCTTC,CASSYSRQGRNEQFF,TRBJ2-1,.,TRBV6-5,.
TGTGCCAGCAGCTTGGGGGCAGGGGTCGCCCAAGAGACCCAGTACTTC,CASSLGAGVAQETQYF,TRBJ2-5,.,TRBV5-4,.
TGTGCCAGCAGACGCAGGGGGGAGCCCCTCCACTTT,CASRRRGEPLHF,TRBJ1-6,.,TRBV28,TRBD1
TGTGCCAGCAGTGACGGACAGCCATCCTACGAGCAGTACTTC,CASSDGQPSYEQYF,TRBJ2-7,.,TRBV6-1,.
TGTGCCGGAGGGGTGAGCTCCTACGAGCAGTACTTC,CAGGVSSYEQYF,TRBJ2-7,.,TRBV7-3,.
TGTGCCAGCAGCGCCCCGGGAGGGGGCACTGGGTCACCCCTCCACTTT,CASSAPGGGTGSPLHF,TRBJ1-6,.,TRBV9,TRBD1
TGTGCCAGCAGCCCCCGACTAGCGGGAGCCCCACCTTACAATGAGCAGTTCTTC,CASSPRLAGAPPYNEQFF,TRBJ2-1,.,TRBV4-2,TRBD2
TGTGCCAGCAGCTTAGAGGGGACAGGGGTTCTTAACTATGGCTACACCTTC,CASSLEGTGVLNYGYTF,TRBJ1-2,.,TRBV7-9,TRBD1
TGCAGTGCTAGTGGGAGTGCGGGGGCCCAAGAGACCCAGTACTTC,CSASGSAGAQETQYF,TRBJ2-5,.,TRBV20-1,.
TGTGCCAGCAGCCCCCTGCGGGGGAACCAAGAGACCCAGTACTTC,CASSPLRGNQETQYF,TRBJ2-5,.,TRBV7-6,TRBD2
TGTGCCAGCAGCGGGAACTACCCGCAGCAGTTCTTC,CASSGNYPQQFF,TRBJ2-1,.,TRBV9,.
TGTGCCAGCACCGAACGGAGGGCCGGGGCCAATGAGCAGTTCTTC,CASTERRAGANEQFF,TRBJ2-1,.,TRBV2,.
TGTGCCAGCAGCCTAGGGGCAAGGACCTTC,CASSLGARTF,TRBJ1-2,.,TRBV12-3/TRBV12-4,.
TGTGCCAGCAGCTTATGGGGGACAGGGAAGGTGTTCTTC,CASSLWGTGKVFF,TRBJ2-1,once,TRBV7-9,TRBD1
TGCGCCAGCAGCCAAGAATTGGTTTCCAGGGGTGAGCAGTTCTTC,CASSQELVSRGEQFF,TRBJ2-1,.,TRBV4-3,.
TGTGCCACCAGTGATTTTCCCAAGAACCTTAGCGGGCCCCGTGGGACCCAGTACTTC,CATSDFPKNLSGPRGTQYF,TRBJ2-5,.,TRBV24-1,TRBD2
TGTGCCAGCAGCCAAGATCCCGGACTAGCGTCCCTCAATGAGCAGTTCTTC,CASSQDPGLASLNEQFF,TRBJ2-1,.,TRBV3-1/TRBV3-2,TRBD2
TGTGCCAGCAGCCCGCAGGGGAGGGTAGCTGAGCAGTTCTTC,CASSPQGRVAEQFF,TRBJ2-1,once,TRBV14,.
TGTGCCAGCAGTTCCTACAGGGGGCGCGGCAATCAGCCCCAGCATTTT,CASSSYRGRGNQPQHF,TRBJ1-5,.,TRBV6-2/TRBV6-3,TRBD1
TGTGCCAGCAGCTTTGGTGGACGGGGGAATGAGCAGTTCTTC,CASSFGGRGNEQFF,TRBJ2-1,once,TRBV7-9,.
TGTGCCATCAGCCCCGACAGACTCTCCTACGAGCAGTACTTC,CAISPDRLSYEQYF,TRBJ2-7,.,TRBV10-3,.